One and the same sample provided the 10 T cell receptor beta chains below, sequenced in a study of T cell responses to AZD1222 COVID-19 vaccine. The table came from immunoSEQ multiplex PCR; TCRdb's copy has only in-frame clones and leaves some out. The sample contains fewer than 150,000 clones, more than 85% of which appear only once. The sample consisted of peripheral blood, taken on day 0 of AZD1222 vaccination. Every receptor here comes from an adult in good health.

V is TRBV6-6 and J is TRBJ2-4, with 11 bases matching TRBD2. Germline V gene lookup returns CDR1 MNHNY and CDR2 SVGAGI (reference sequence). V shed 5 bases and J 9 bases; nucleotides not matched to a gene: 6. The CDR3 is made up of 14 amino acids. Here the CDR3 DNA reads TGTGCCAGCAGTCCGACTAGCGGGGCGGCCATTCAGTACTTC. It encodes CASSPTSGAAIQYF.

The DNA for the CDR3 is TGTGCCAGCAGCGTAGACGGTACTAGCACAGATACGCAGTATTTT. Its translation: CASSVDGTSTDTQYF. V usage is TRBV9 and J usage is TRBJ2-3; the D is unclear. The CDR3 is made up of 15 amino acids. Trimming took off 0 bases at V and 0 bases at J, with 8 bases between the two ends. From germline, CDR1 is SGDLS and CDR2 YYNGEE.

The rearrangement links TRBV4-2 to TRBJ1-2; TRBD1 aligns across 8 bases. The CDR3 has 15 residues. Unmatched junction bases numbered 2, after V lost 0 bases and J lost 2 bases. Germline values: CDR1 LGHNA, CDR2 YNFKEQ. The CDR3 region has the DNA TGTGCCAGCAGCCAAGAGAGACAGGGGAACTATGGCTACACCTTC. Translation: CASSQERQGNYGYTF.

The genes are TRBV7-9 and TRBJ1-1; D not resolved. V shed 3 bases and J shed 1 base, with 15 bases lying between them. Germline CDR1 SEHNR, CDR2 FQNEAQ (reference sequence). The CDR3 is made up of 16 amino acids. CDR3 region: CASSLEAQFGNTEAFF. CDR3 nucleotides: TGTGCCAGCAGCTTGGAGGCTCAATTTGGGAACACTGAAGCTTTCTTT.

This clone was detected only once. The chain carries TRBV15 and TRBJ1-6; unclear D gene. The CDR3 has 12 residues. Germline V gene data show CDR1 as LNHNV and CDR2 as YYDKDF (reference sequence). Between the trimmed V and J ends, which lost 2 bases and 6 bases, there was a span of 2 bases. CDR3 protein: CATSRPNSPLHF. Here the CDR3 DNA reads TGTGCCACCAGCAGACCTAATTCACCCCTCCACTTT.

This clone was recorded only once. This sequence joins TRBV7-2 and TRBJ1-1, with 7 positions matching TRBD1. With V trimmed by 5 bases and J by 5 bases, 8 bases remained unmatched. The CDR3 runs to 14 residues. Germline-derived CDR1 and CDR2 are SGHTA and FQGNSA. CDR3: CASSPWTGYTEAFF. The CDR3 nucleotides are TGTGCCAGCAGCCCCTGGACAGGATATACTGAAGCTTTCTTT.

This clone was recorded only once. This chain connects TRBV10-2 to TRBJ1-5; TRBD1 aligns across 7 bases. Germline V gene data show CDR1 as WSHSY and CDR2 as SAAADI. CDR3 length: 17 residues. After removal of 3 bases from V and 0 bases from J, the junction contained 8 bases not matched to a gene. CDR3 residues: CASSDRQGVPSNQPQHF. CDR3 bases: TGCGCCAGCAGTGACAGACAGGGAGTACCTAGCAATCAGCCCCAGCATTTT.

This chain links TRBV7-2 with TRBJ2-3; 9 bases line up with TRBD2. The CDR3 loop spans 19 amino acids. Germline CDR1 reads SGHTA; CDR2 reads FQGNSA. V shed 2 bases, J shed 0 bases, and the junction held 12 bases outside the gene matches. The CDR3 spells CASSLRSVAGAPSTDTQYF. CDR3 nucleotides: TGTGCCAGCAGCTTAAGATCGGTAGCGGGGGCACCTAGCACAGATACGCAGTATTTT.

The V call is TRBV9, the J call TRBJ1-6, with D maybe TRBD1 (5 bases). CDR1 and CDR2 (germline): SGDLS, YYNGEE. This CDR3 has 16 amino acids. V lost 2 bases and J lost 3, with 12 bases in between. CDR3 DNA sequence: TGTGCCAGCAGCGTGGGGCAGTCTGTCTATAATTCACCCCTCCACTTT. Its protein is CASSVGQSVYNSPLHF.

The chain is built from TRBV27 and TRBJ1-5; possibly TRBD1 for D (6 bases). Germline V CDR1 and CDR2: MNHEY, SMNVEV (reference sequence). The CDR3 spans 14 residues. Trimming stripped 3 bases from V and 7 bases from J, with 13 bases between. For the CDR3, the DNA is TGTGCCAGCAGTTTGCAGGGGAAGGGACAGCCCCAGCATTTT. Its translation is CASSLQGKGQPQHF.